What follows are 26 T cell receptor beta chains derived from one specimen sequenced in a study of shared clonotypes between healthy human individuals. The repertoire was sequenced with immunoSEQ multiplex PCR; TCRdb's copy has only in-frame clones and lacks some. Here the sample spans approximately 530,000 clones, approximately 94% being singletons. Sequencing was carried out using naive CD4+ T cells sorted from blood. The subset is: CD45RA+ positively selected. Receptor source: a woman aged 25 to 39 in good health.

This clone was observed a single time. J is TRBJ2-1 and V is TRBV2; 8 nucleotides line up with TRBD1. Germline V gene sequence: CDR1 SNHLY, CDR2 FYNNEI. Trimming cost V 8 bases and J 10 bases; bases outside gene matches: 13. CDR3 length: 14 amino acids. CDR3 residues: CASSETGAAGEQFF. In DNA, the CDR3 is TGTGCCAGCTCTGAGACAGGGGCGGCCGGCGAGCAGTTCTTC.

The chain is built from TRBV19 and TRBJ1-5; D might be TRBD1 (5 bases). V dropped 8 bases and J dropped 0 bases, with 20 bases sitting between them. The CDR3 runs 17 residues. CDR1 and CDR2 from the germline V gene are LNHDA and SQIVND (reference sequence). The CDR3 sequence is CASGELGRIRSNQPQHF. The CDR3 coding sequence is TGTGCCAGTGGGGAATTGGGACGGATCCGTAGCAATCAGCCCCAGCATTTT.

V is TRBV19 and J is TRBJ2-2; TRBD2 is a possible D gene (6 bases). This CDR3 spans 16 amino acids. The germline V gene has CDR1 LNHDA and CDR2 SQIVND (reference sequence). V was trimmed by 7 bases and J by 5 bases, leaving 20 bases between them. CDR3 residues: CASKVLPGVGTGELFF. The CDR3 region has the DNA TGTGCCAGTAAGGTTTTACCGGGAGTGGGGACCGGGGAGCTGTTTTTT.

J is TRBJ2-3 and V is TRBV5-8; 12 bases fit TRBD2. The CDR3 sequence is 16 residues long. Germline CDR1 SGHTS, CDR2 YDEGEE. J was trimmed by 4 bases and V by 2 bases; bases with no gene match: 5. For the CDR3, the DNA is TGTGCCAGCAGCTTACGACTAGCGGGAGCTCCAGATACGCAGTATTTT. Translating it yields CASSLRLAGAPDTQYF.

The chain employs TRBV28 and TRBJ2-1, with D perhaps TRBD1 (6 bases). V was clipped by 4 bases and J by 9 bases, with 22 bases between them. This CDR3 is 16 amino acids long. Germline V lookup: CDR1 MDHEN, CDR2 SYDVKM. The CDR3 is CASSSLSLSGETEQFF. The CDR3 region has the DNA TGTGCCAGCAGTTCCCTTTCTCTTTCAGGGGAGACTGAGCAGTTCTTC.

The chain employs TRBV7-2 and TRBJ2-7; 7 positions match TRBD2. From germline, CDR1 is SGHTA and CDR2 FQGNSA. The CDR3 spans 14 residues. V trimming: 5 bases; J trimming: 4 bases; junction bases outside the gene matches: 8. Here the CDR3 DNA reads TGTGCCAGCAGCGGGCCGGGACTACAATACGAGCAGTACTTC. Translation gives CASSGPGLQYEQYF.

V usage is TRBV28 and J usage is TRBJ2-7, with 9 bases fitting TRBD1. The CDR3 consists of 15 residues. Germline V gives CDR1 MDHEN, CDR2 SYDVKM. V dropped 4 bases and J dropped 6; count of bases not matched to a gene: 10. CDR3 in DNA: TGTGCCAGCAGTTCTCCGGGACAGGGACCCTCCGAGCAGTACTTC. This codes for CASSSPGQGPSEQYF.

The J gene is TRBJ1-2, the V gene TRBV30; D is unclear. CDR1 and CDR2 from the germline V gene are GTSNPN and SVGIG (reference sequence). The CDR3 runs to 13 residues. V lost 4 bases and J lost 4, with 13 bases in between. The CDR3 is CAWKYGFFYGYTF. For the CDR3, the DNA is TGTGCCTGGAAGTATGGGTTTTTCTATGGCTACACCTTC.

This clone is a singleton in its sample. This chain connects TRBV21-1 to TRBJ1-4; TRBD1 reflects the table's D call only, with no check against the DNA. TRBV21-1 is annotated as a pseudogene. This CDR3 contains 15 residues. The CDR3 region has the DNA TGTGCCAGCAGCGGAAGGACAGGGGCTGTGGAGGAACTGTTTTTT. The encoded protein is CASSGRTGAVEELFF.

V usage is TRBV6-5 and J usage is TRBJ1-2; D not certain. V was trimmed by 2 bases and J by 8 bases, leaving 21 bases between them. CDR1 and CDR2 from the germline V gene are MNHEY and SVGAGI. This CDR3 region has 16 residues. The CDR3 nucleotides read TGTGCCAGCAGTTACACCCGTCGTGGGCCTCCTATAGGCTACACCTTC. Translating it yields CASSYTRRGPPIGYTF.

The genes are TRBV7-6 and TRBJ2-3; 7 bases map to TRBD2. The trim removed 1 base at V and 2 bases at J, leaving 3 bases unmatched. The CDR3 sequence is 15 residues long. Germline V lookup: CDR1 SGHVS, CDR2 FNYEAQ. The DNA for the CDR3 is TGTGCCAGCAGCTTAGAAAGCGGGATCACAGATACGCAGTATTTT. The encoded protein is CASSLESGITDTQYF.

The chain links TRBV30 to TRBJ1-6; D gene ambiguous. This CDR3 spans 12 amino acids. V dropped 8 bases and J dropped 9 bases, with 14 bases sitting between them. Germline V CDR1 and CDR2: GTSNPN, SVGIG (reference sequence). CDR3 nucleotide sequence: TGTGCCACCCCTGCCGAGGGTTCACCCCTCCACTTT. This gives the protein CATPAEGSPLHF.

This chain joins TRBV28 and TRBJ1-2; 8 bases align to TRBD1. Trimming removed 5 bases from V and 4 bases from J; junction bases left unmatched: 3. Per germline, CDR1 MDHEN and CDR2 SYDVKM. CDR3 size: 13 residues. CDR3 nucleotide sequence: TGTGCCAGCAGTCTCGGGACAGGCTATGGCTACACCTTC. Its protein product is CASSLGTGYGYTF.

This clone has only one observation. J is TRBJ2-3 and V is TRBV28; D remains unclear. Between the trimmed V and J ends, which lost 3 bases and 6 bases, there was a span of 16 bases. The CDR3 is 15 residues long. Germline V gene sequence: CDR1 MDHEN, CDR2 SYDVKM. The CDR3 loop is CASSLPGSKEDTQYF. The CDR3 nucleotides read TGTGCCAGCAGTTTGCCCGGGTCCAAAGAGGATACGCAGTATTTT.

J is TRBJ1-4 and V is TRBV7-6; the match to TRBD1 covers 8 bases. The germline V gene has CDR1 SGHVS and CDR2 FNYEAQ. The ends lost 0 bases at V and 3 bases at J; junction bases unmatched: 15. The CDR3 contains 20 residues. As DNA, the CDR3 is TGTGCCAGCAGCTTAGCGGACCAAGGACAGGGAAGGTGGCCTAATGAAAAACTGTTTTTT. It translates to CASSLADQGQGRWPNEKLFF.

The rearrangement links TRBV9 to TRBJ2-3, with TRBD2 identical over 9 bases. There are 15 residues in the CDR3. Germline CDR1 reads SGDLS; CDR2 reads YYNGEE. V shed 0 bases and J 3 bases; nucleotides not matched to a gene: 2. For the CDR3, the DNA is TGTGCCAGCAGCGTAGGACTAGCGGAGACAGATACGCAGTATTTT. Translation gives CASSVGLAETDTQYF.

V and J are TRBV7-9 and TRBJ2-3; D possibly corresponds to TRBD2 (5 bases). Germline V gene lookup returns CDR1 SEHNR and CDR2 FQNEAQ (reference sequence). V was shortened by 0 bases and J by 4 bases, with 11 bases between the two germline ends. This CDR3 spans 15 amino acids. CDR3 nucleotide sequence: TGTGCCAGCAGCTTAGCGGGAGACGGGGCAGATACGCAGTATTTT. As protein: CASSLAGDGADTQYF.

This chain links TRBV28 with TRBJ1-2; D gene uncertain. Per germline, CDR1 MDHEN and CDR2 SYDVKM. Deletions cut 3 bases from V and 4 bases from J, with 15 bases between. This CDR3 region has 15 residues. DNA of the CDR3: TGTGCCAGCAGTTTGGTATTCTCGGCTGGCTATGGCTACACCTTC. Encoded protein: CASSLVFSAGYGYTF.

The rearrangement uses TRBV28 and TRBJ1-1; a weak D match, TRBD1 (5 bases). V shed 5 bases and J shed 2 bases, with 12 bases lying between them. The CDR3 spans 14 residues. From germline, CDR1 is MDHEN and CDR2 SYDVKM. The CDR3 nucleotides read TGTGCCAGCAGTCAACTCAGGGATAACACTGAAGCTTTCTTT. Its translation: CASSQLRDNTEAFF.

CDR3 sequence: CASSLSGSTDTQYF. Written as DNA, the CDR3 is TGTGCCAGCAGCTTAAGCGGGTCCACAGATACGCAGTATTTT. The chain uses TRBV11-3 and TRBJ2-3, with D perhaps TRBD2 (6 bases). This CDR3 has 14 residues. V was shortened by 2 bases and J by 2 bases, with 8 bases between the two germline ends. Germline V gene sequence: CDR1 SGHNT, CDR2 YENEEA.

The V gene is TRBV5-4, the J gene TRBJ2-4; D not certain. The ends were cut back, 4 bases at V and 0 bases at J, with 8 bases in the middle. Germline V lookup: CDR1 SGHNT, CDR2 YYREEE (reference sequence). There are 14 residues in the CDR3. In DNA form, the CDR3 reads TGTGCCAGCAGCAATCTACTAGCCAAAAACATTCAGTACTTC. Its translation: CASSNLLAKNIQYF.

The rearrangement links TRBV7-9 to TRBJ2-1; a weak D match, TRBD2 (6 bases). CDR3 length: 15 amino acids. Trimming took off 5 bases at V and 0 bases at J, with 11 bases between the two ends. CDR1 is SEHNR and CDR2 is FQNEAQ in the germline V gene (reference sequence). CDR3 bases: TGTGCCAGCAGCCCGGCGGGGAGCTCCTACAATGAGCAGTTCTTC. This sequence encodes CASSPAGSSYNEQFF.

CDR3 DNA sequence: TGTGCCAGTAGTCTACAGGGAAACTACGAGCAGTACTTC. The encoded protein is CASSLQGNYEQYF. The genes are TRBV19 and TRBJ2-7, with D maybe TRBD1 (6 bases). The length of the CDR3 is 13 residues. The germline gives CDR1 LNHDA, CDR2 SQIVND (reference sequence). V was shortened by 5 bases and J by 3 bases, with 11 bases between the two germline ends. Full variable domain (outside the CDR3, taken from reference TRBV19 and TRBJ2-7): DGGITQSPKYLFRKEGQNVTLSCEQNLNHDAMYWYRQDPGQGLRLIYYSQIVNDFQKGDIAEGYSVSREKKESFPLTVTSAQKNPTAFYLCASSLQGNYEQYFGPGTRLTVT.

The V call is TRBV7-6, the J call TRBJ2-5, with D tentatively TRBD2 (6 bases). This CDR3 spans 14 amino acids. The V end lost 2 bases, the J end lost 5 bases, and 12 bases lay between the germline ends. CDR1 is SGHVS, CDR2 FNYEAQ, per germline. CDR3 in DNA: TGTGCCAGCAGCTTACTCGGGAGCCGGGAGACCCAGTACTTC. This gives the protein CASSLLGSRETQYF. The full variable domain, completed using reference TRBV7-6 and TRBJ2-5, is GAGVSQSPRYKVTKRGQDVALRCDPISGHVSLYWYRQALGQGPEFLTYFNYEAQQDKSGLPNDRFSAERPEGSISTLTIQRTEQRDSAMYRCASSLLGSRETQYFGPGTRLLVL.

The V and J genes are TRBV28 and TRBJ2-7, with D perhaps TRBD1 (5 bases). Germline CDR1 reads MDHEN; CDR2 reads SYDVKM. Deletions cut 6 bases from V and 3 bases from J, with 15 bases between. The CDR3 extends over 14 amino acids. The CDR3: CASRPTATLYEQYF. The CDR3 bases are TGTGCCAGCAGACCGACAGCAACCCTCTACGAGCAGTACTTC.

The chain links TRBV9 to TRBJ1-1, with 7 bases that match TRBD1. The trim removed 5 bases at V and 2 bases at J, leaving 3 bases unmatched. The CDR3 totals 13 residues. CDR1 is SGDLS, CDR2 YYNGEE, per germline. CDR3 protein: CASRGTENTEAFF. The DNA for the CDR3 is TGTGCCAGCAGGGGGACAGAAAACACTGAAGCTTTCTTT.